Listed below are T cell receptor beta chains from one sample, sequenced in a study of T cell responses to AZD1222 COVID-19 vaccine. Clones were read by immunoSEQ multiplex PCR, and TCRdb kept only the in-frame ones, dropping some. The sample lists about 170,000 clones, around nine tenths seen once, with 0.85% to 1.2% in the top ten. Specimen: peripheral blood, collected 28 days after the second AZD1222 dose. The source of these receptors is an adult who received the AZD1222 COVID-19 vaccine. Both conserved end residues are part of each CDR3. The D gene is left open where the match is weak. Only part of the rows carry a size: once, few, many, or a class if the clone is expanded.

few	-	TRBJ1-6	TRBV7-9	15	TGTGCCAGCAGCTTAGGAGGCGTACGGAATTCACCCCTCCACTTT	CASSLGGVRNSPLHF
-	TRBD1	TRBJ1-1	TRBV7-2	15	TGTGCCAGCAGCGTACGACAGGGGGCAGATACTGAAGCTTTCTTT	CASSVRQGADTEAFF
-	-	TRBJ1-6	TRBV4-1	16	TGCGCCAGCAGCCTAGGGGCCCAGTCCTATAATTCACCCCTCCACTTT	CASSLGAQSYNSPLHF
-	-	TRBJ2-1	TRBV24-1	13	TGTGCCACCAGTGATCCCAAGTACAATGAGCAGTTCTTC	CATSDPKYNEQFF
once	-	TRBJ1-1	TRBV5-1	14	TGCGCCAGCAGCGAGGAGGGTACCCTGACTGAAGCTTTCTTT	CASSEEGTLTEAFF
once	-	TRBJ1-6	TRBV7-2	14	TGTGCCAGCAGCTTCCAAGAAGACCAAGGTCCCCTCCACTTT	CASSFQEDQGPLHF
-	-	TRBJ2-1	TRBV4-2	16	TGTGCCAGCAGCCAAGAACTAGGTAGCTCCTACAATGAGCAGTTCTTC	CASSQELGSSYNEQFF
-	-	TRBJ1-2	TRBV2	15	TGTGCCAGCAGGACTGGGTCAGGGCGTAACTATGGCTACACCTTC	CASRTGSGRNYGYTF
-	-	TRBJ1-1	TRBV3-1/TRBV3-2	14	TGTGCCAGCAGCCAAGTCTCAGGAAACACTGAAGCTTTCTTT	CASSQVSGNTEAFF
-	-	TRBJ2-7	TRBV7-2	14	TGTGCCAGCAGCTTAGCATCTACCACCACCCAGCAGTACTTC	CASSLASTTTQQYF
-	-	TRBJ2-3	TRBV7-9	13	TGTGCCAGCAGCCCCGGGGGTACAGATACGCAGTATTTT	CASSPGGTDTQYF
-	-	TRBJ1-1	TRBV19	16	TGTGCCAGTAGTACCCTACAGGGATTTGCGGGAGCTGAAGCTTTCTTT	CASSTLQGFAGAEAFF
-	TRBD1	TRBJ2-1	TRBV12-3/TRBV12-4	13	TGTGCCAGCAGTTTAAAGACAGGGAGTGAGCAGTTCTTC	CASSLKTGSEQFF
once	-	TRBJ2-2	TRBV5-4	14	TGTGCCAGCAGCCCAAACAAAAACAGGGGGGAGCTGTTTTTT	CASSPNKNRGELFF
-	-	TRBJ1-4	TRBV11-2	14	TGTGCCAGCAGTACGATCAGGGGCAAGGAAAAACTGTTTTTT	CASSTIRGKEKLFF
-	TRBD2	TRBJ2-7	TRBV4-1	15	TGCGCCAGCAGCCAGAGCGGGGGGACCACCTACGAGCAGTACTTC	CASSQSGGTTYEQYF
few	TRBD2	TRBJ2-3	TRBV5-1	17	TGCGCCAGCAGCTTGGGCCTAGCGGGGGGTACCACAGATACGCAGTATTTT	CASSLGLAGGTTDTQYF
-	TRBD1	TRBJ1-2	TRBV2	14	TGTGCCAGCCGGAGGGTACAGGGGGGGTATGGCTACACCTTC	CASRRVQGGYGYTF
-	TRBD1	TRBJ1-2	TRBV9	13	TGTGCCAGTGGGGCAGGGGGGCTCTATGGCTACACCTTC	CASGAGGLYGYTF
-	-	TRBJ2-1	TRBV12-3/TRBV12-4	13	TGTGCCAGCAGCCTCGGGGGGCGTAATGAGCAGTTCTTC	CASSLGGRNEQFF
-	TRBD1	TRBJ1-6	TRBV3-1/TRBV3-2	15	TGTGCCAGCAGCACGGGGACAGGGCTGAATTCACCCCTCCACTTT	CASSTGTGLNSPLHF
-	-	TRBJ2-1	TRBV6-2/TRBV6-3	12	TGTGCCAGCAGTTACCCTGACAATGAGCAGTTCTTC	CASSYPDNEQFF
few	TRBD1	TRBJ1-2	TRBV3-1/TRBV3-2	15	TGTGCCAGCAGCCCCACCGGGACAGCTAACTATGGCTACACCTTC	CASSPTGTANYGYTF
-	-	TRBJ2-3	TRBV7-9	14	TGTGCCAGCAGCTTAAACGTCGAAGGAGATACGCAGTATTTT	CASSLNVEGDTQYF
-	TRBD1	TRBJ1-6	TRBV5-1	14	TGCGCCAGCAGCTTGACAGGGGATAATTCACCCCTCCACTTT	CASSLTGDNSPLHF
-	-	TRBJ1-1	TRBV5-1	16	TGCGCCAGCAGCTTCTATCTCCGTCAACCGAACACTGAAGCTTTCTTT	CASSFYLRQPNTEAFF
-	-	TRBJ1-6	TRBV28	14	TGTGCCAGCAGCTTTACAGGCTCTAATTCACCCCTCCACTTT	CASSFTGSNSPLHF
few	TRBD1	TRBJ2-7	TRBV4-1	11	TGCGCCACAGGACAGGGGCTTCCGCAGTACTTC	CATGQGLPQYF
-	-	TRBJ2-7	TRBV25-1	16	TGTGCCAGCAGTCTGGGACAACCTCCTTGGGCCTACGAGCAGTACTTC	CASSLGQPPWAYEQYF
once	TRBD1	TRBJ1-4	TRBV7-9	14	TGTGCCAGCAGCCAAAGGGGGCTTCGGGAAAAACTGTTTTTT	CASSQRGLREKLFF
-	-	TRBJ2-2	TRBV3-1/TRBV3-2	17	TGTGCCAGCAGCCAGGACTTATCGGCACAGCACACCGGGGAGCTGTTTTTT	CASSQDLSAQHTGELFF
-	TRBD1	TRBJ1-4	TRBV9	16	TGTGCCAGCAGCGCGGGACAGGGTCAGACTAATGAAAAACTGTTTTTT	CASSAGQGQTNEKLFF
-	-	TRBJ2-2	TRBV7-8	14	TGTGCCAGCAGCGAACCGAGGGTCACCGGGGAGCTGTTTTTT	CASSEPRVTGELFF
-	TRBD1	TRBJ2-4	TRBV5-6	16	TGTGCCAGCAGCACAGACAGGGGAACAGCCAAAAACATTCAGTACTTC	CASSTDRGTAKNIQYF
-	-	TRBJ2-2	TRBV21-1	19	TGTGCCAGCAGCAACTTAGACGTCGGGCGGTTATCTAACACCGGGGAGCTGTTTTTT	CASSNLDVGRLSNTGELFF
-	-	TRBJ2-5	TRBV5-5	16	TGTGCCAGCAGCTTGGTCCTTGGCGGGACCCAAGAGACCCAGTACTTC	CASSLVLGGTQETQYF
-	TRBD1	TRBJ1-1	TRBV5-1	14	TGCGCCAGCTCCAGACAGGGGGGTGGCACTGAAGCTTTCTTT	CASSRQGGGTEAFF
-	-	TRBJ2-7	TRBV7-9	15	TGTGCCAGCAGCTCAGACCTCACAAGCTCCTACGAGCAGTACTTC	CASSSDLTSSYEQYF
-	-	TRBJ1-1	TRBV4-1	16	TGCGCCAGCAGCCAAGACTGGAGGGGAGGGGGGACTGAAGCTTTCTTT	CASSQDWRGGGTEAFF
-	TRBD1	TRBJ2-1	TRBV18	15	TGTGCCAGCTCACCACCGATGACAGGGCGCGATGAGCAGTTCTTC	CASSPPMTGRDEQFF
few	-	TRBJ2-2	TRBV6-5	13	TGTGCCGTCCGCCAACAGACGACCGGGGAGCTGTTTTTT	CAVRQQTTGELFF
-	TRBD1	TRBJ1-2	TRBV7-2	13	TGTGCCAGCAGCCTGGACAGGGGGTATGGCTACACCTTC	CASSLDRGYGYTF
-	-	TRBJ2-7	TRBV5-1	13	TGCGCCAGCAGCTTGGACACATACTACGAGCAGTACTTC	CASSLDTYYEQYF
-	-	TRBJ2-3	TRBV11-2	12	TGTGCCAGCAGCTCGTTTACAGATACGCAGTATTTT	CASSSFTDTQYF
once	-	TRBJ2-1	TRBV5-1	13	TGCGCCAGCAGCGATAGGATGAGGGGGGTGGCTTTCTTC	CASSDRMRGVAFF
once	-	TRBJ1-6	TRBV19	14	TGTGCCAGTAGTATTACGGCCTGGGGTTCACCCCTCCACTTT	CASSITAWGSPLHF
-	-	TRBJ1-1	TRBV28	16	TGTGCCAGCAGTCCCGGCGGAGGTCCCTGGGGCACTGAAGCTTTCTTT	CASSPGGGPWGTEAFF
few	-	TRBJ1-4	TRBV6-1	14	TGTGCCAGCAGTGAAGGTGGGGGGGCAGAAAAACTGTTTTTT	CASSEGGGAEKLFF
-	-	TRBJ1-1	TRBV4-3	12	TGCGCCAGCAGGGGGCGCTTCACTGAAGCTTTCTTT	CASRGRFTEAFF